This T cell receptor (beta chain) was retrieved from a study of blood T cell repertoires in COVID-19 (dated by TCRdb to 2020 to 2021). Broadly, across the study: Samples covering the acute and convalescent phases of COVID-19 were provided by collaborators in the United States, Italy and Spain. The prospective study material was composed of cDNA or gDNA derived from T cells, B-cell-depleted T cells, or PBMCs. Deeply sampled blood TCRbeta repertoires from subjects exposed to, actively infected with, or recovered from COVID-19 were included in the dataset. The repertoires were released in a freely available public database meant as a resource for research on the immune response to SARS-CoV-2. The samples were drawn from two sources: the first 160 participants of the ongoing ImmuneRACE study, and 1,000 to 1,500 subjects contributed by 6 global collaborators. Nearly every sample came with metadata listing a de-identified subject ID, COVID-19 status, age in years and sex. Where available, HLA class I and class II types were taken from metadata supplied by the sample provider and were not determined by assay-based typing. The paper's findings and limits, for the study overall: The amount of clinical and demographic metadata varied by source and participant and was provided uncurated.

As for this clone: Its binding antigen is unknown. Within one base of it there is no much larger clone, and no base qualities were kept.

The immunoSEQ Assay, a bias-controlled multiplex PCR, was used to amplify TCRbeta CDR3 regions from genomic DNA. The authors' pipeline ran thus. The number of nucleated cells in each sample was estimated by amplification of reference gene primers within the assay. To quantify the absolute abundance of each unique TCRbeta CDR3 rearrangement, sequence reads were collapsed and filtered. For each sample, productive Simpson clonality was calculated as the square root of Simpson's diversity index across productive rearrangements. TCRdb provides this immuneACCESS table in a form limited to in-frame rearrangements. Some clones are lacking; in checked studies, under half of them reflect an unresolved V gene, and why the rest are absent is not known. V, J and clone size were drawn from that table, and D and trimming were deduced from the DNA. This sample holds 200,000 to 250,000 clones; around four fifths were observed only once. The ten largest clones add up to around 6.5% of the sample.

V is cut back by 2 bases and J by 4 bases, with 4 bases in the junction unmatched. The cysteine opens and the phenylalanine closes a CDR3 of 14 amino acids. Just CDR3 DNA is preserved here, 42 bases in frame from base 1. The germline V gene encodes CDR1 SGDLS and CDR2 YYNGEE. The collaborating institutions used their own protocols to collect whole blood in K2EDTA tubes. Collaborator samples were shipped for TCRbeta analysis as frozen whole blood, isolated PBMCs, or DNA extracted from either sample type. The specimen was peripheral blood. This receptor was obtained from a woman in her fifties or sixties with active or convalescent COVID-19. The chain links TRBV9 with TRBJ2-5, with TRBD1 identical over 8 junction bases. The DNA sequence reads TGTGCCAGCAGCGTTCTCGACAGGGGAGAGACCCAGTACTTC. Its product reads: CASSVLDRGETQYF.